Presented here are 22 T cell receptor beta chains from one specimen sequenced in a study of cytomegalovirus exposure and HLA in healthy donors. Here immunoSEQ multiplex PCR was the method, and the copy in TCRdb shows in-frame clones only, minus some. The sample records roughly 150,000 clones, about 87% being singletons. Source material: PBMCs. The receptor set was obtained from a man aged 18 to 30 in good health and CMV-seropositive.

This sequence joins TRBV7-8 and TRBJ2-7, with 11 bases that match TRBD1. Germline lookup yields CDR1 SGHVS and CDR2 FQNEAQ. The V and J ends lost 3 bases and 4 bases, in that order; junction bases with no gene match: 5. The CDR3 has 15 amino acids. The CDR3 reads CASSFRDRGSYEQYF. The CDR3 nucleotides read TGTGCCAGCAGCTTCCGGGACAGGGGGTCGTACGAGCAGTACTTC.

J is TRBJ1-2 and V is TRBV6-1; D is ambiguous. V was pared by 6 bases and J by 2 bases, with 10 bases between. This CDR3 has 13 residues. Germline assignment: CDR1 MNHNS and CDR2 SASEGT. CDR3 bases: TGTGCCAGCAGCTTTCAGGCAAACTATGGCTACACCTTC. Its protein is CASSFQANYGYTF.

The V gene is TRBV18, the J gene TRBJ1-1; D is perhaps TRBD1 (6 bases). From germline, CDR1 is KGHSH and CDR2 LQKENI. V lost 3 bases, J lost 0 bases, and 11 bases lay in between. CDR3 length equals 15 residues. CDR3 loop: CASSPYRDMNTEAFF. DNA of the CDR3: TGTGCCAGCTCACCTTACAGGGACATGAACACTGAAGCTTTCTTT.

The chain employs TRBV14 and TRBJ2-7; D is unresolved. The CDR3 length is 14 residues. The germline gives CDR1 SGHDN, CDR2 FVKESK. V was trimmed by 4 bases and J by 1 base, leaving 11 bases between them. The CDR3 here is CASSPRVSSYEQYF. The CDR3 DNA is TGTGCCAGCAGCCCCCGGGTCTCATCCTACGAGCAGTACTTC.

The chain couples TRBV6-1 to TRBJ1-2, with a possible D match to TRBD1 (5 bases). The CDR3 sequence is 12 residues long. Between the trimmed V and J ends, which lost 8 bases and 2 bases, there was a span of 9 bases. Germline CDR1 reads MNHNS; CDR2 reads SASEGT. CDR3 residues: CASFYRNYGYTF. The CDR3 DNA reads TGTGCCAGCTTCTACAGGAACTATGGCTACACCTTC.

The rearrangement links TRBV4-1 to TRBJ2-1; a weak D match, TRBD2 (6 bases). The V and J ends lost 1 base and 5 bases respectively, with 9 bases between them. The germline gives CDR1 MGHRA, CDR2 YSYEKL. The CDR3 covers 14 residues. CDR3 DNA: TGCGCCAGCAGCCAAGGTCTAGCGAACAATGAGCAGTTCTTC. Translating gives CASSQGLANNEQFF.

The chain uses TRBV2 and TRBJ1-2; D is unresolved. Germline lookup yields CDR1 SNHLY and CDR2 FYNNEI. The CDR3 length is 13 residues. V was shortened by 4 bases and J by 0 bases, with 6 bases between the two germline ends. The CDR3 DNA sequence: TGTGCCAGCAGTGCGGTGACTAACTATGGCTACACCTTC. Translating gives CASSAVTNYGYTF.

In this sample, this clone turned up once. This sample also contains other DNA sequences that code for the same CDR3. CDR3 sequence reads: CASSLVGGSYEQYF. The CDR3 nucleotides are TGCGCCAGCAGCTTGGTCGGTGGCTCCTACGAGCAGTACTTC. The chain links TRBV5-1 to TRBJ2-7; D ambiguous. Germline CDR1 and CDR2: SGHRS and YFSETQ. V was trimmed by 0 bases and J by 0 bases, leaving 7 bases between them. This CDR3 is 14 amino acids long. The variable domain in full, completed from reference TRBV5-1 and TRBJ2-7, reads KAGVTQTPRYLIKTRGQQVTLSCSPISGHRSVSWYQQTPGQGLQFLFEYFSETQRNKGNFPGRFSGRQFSNSRSEMNVSTLELGDSALYLCASSLVGGSYEQYFGPGTRLTVT.

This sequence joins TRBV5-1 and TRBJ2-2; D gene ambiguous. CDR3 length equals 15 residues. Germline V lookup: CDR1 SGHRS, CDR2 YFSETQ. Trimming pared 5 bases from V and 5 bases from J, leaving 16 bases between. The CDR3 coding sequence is TGCGCCAGCAGGATAAATTTGGCAACGACCGGGGAGCTGTTTTTT. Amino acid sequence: CASRINLATTGELFF. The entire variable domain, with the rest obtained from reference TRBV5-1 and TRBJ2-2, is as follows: KAGVTQTPRYLIKTRGQQVTLSCSPISGHRSVSWYQQTPGQGLQFLFEYFSETQRNKGNFPGRFSGRQFSNSRSEMNVSTLELGDSALYLCASRINLATTGELFFGEGSRLTVL.

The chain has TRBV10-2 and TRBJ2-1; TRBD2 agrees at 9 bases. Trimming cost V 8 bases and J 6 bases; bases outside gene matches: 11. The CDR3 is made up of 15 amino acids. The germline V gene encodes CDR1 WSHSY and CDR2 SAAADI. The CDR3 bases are TGCGCCAGCGCTCTCGCGGGAGGGCCCCCCAATGAGCAGTTCTTC. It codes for CASALAGGPPNEQFF.

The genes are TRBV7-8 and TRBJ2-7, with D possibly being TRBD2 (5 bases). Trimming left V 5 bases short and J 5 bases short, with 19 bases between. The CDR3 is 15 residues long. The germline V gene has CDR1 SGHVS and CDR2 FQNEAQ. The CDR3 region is CASSPSSGDGDEQYF. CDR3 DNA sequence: TGTGCCAGCAGCCCTAGCAGCGGTGACGGAGACGAGCAGTACTTC. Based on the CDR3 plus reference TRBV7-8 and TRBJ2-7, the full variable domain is GAGVSQSPRYKVAKRGQDVALRCDPISGHVSLFWYQQALGQGPEFLTYFQNEAQLDKSGLPSDRFFAERPEGSVSTLKIQRTQQEDSAVYLCASSPSSGDGDEQYFGPGTRLTVT.

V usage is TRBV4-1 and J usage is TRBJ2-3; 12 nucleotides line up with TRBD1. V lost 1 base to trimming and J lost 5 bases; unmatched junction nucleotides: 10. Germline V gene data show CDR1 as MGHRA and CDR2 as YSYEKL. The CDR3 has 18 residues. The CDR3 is CASSQALMGQGAGDTQYF. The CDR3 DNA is TGCGCCAGCAGCCAAGCTTTAATGGGACAGGGGGCTGGAGATACGCAGTATTTT.

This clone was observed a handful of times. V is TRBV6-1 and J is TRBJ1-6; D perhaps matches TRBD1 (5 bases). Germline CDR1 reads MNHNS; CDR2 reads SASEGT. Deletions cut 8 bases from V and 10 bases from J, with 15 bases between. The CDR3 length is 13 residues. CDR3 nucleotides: TGTGCCAGCGGCGACAGTATGAGGTCACCCCTCCACTTT. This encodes CASGDSMRSPLHF.

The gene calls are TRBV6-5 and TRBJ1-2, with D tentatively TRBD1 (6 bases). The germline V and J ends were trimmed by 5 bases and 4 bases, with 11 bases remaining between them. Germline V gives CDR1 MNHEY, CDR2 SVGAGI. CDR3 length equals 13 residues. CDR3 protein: CASSRTVSYGYTF. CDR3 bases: TGTGCCAGCAGTCGGACAGTGTCCTATGGCTACACCTTC.

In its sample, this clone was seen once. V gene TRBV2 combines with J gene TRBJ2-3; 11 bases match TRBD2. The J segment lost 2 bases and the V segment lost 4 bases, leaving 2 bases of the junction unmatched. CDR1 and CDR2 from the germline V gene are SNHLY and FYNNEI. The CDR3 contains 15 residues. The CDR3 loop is CASSGLAGTTDTQYF. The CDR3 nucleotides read TGTGCCAGCAGTGGACTAGCGGGGACCACAGATACGCAGTATTTT.

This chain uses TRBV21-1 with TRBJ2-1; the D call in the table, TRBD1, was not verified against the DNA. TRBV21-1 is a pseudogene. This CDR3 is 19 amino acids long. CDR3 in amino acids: CASSNSKGQGICGYNEQFF. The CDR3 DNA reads TGTGCCAGCAGCAATTCTAAGGGACAGGGAATATGCGGCTACAATGAGCAGTTCTTC.

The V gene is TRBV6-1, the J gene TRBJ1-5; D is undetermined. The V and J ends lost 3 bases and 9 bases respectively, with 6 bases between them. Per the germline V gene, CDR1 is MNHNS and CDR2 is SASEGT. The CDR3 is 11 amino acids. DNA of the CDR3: TGTGCCAGCAGTGACCCTTGGCCCCAGCATTTT. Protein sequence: CASSDPWPQHF.

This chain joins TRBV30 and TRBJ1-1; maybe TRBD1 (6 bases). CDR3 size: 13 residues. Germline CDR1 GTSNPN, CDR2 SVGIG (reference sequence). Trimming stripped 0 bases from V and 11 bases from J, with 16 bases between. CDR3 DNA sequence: TGTGCCTGGAGTGTAAGGGGGTCCAGGGCTGCTTTCTTT. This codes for CAWSVRGSRAAFF.

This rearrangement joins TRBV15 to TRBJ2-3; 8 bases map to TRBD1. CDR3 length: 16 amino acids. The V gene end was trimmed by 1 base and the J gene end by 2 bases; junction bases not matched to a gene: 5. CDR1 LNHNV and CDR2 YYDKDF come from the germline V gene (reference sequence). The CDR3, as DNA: TGTGCCACCAGCAGAGGCGAGACAGGGGTCACAGATACGCAGTATTTT. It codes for CATSRGETGVTDTQYF.

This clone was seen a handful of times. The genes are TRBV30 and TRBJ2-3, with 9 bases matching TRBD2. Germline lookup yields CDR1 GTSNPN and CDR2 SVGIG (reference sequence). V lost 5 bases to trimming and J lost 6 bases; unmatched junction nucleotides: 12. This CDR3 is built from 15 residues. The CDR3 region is CAWVGLAGPGDTQYF. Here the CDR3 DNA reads TGTGCCTGGGTTGGGCTAGCGGGGCCTGGGGATACGCAGTATTTT.

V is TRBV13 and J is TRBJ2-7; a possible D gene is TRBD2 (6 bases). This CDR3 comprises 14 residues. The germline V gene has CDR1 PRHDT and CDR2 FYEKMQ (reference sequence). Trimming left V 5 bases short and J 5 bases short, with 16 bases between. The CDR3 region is CASSVTTSYHEQYF. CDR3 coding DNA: TGTGCCAGCAGCGTAACGACTAGTTACCACGAGCAGTACTTC.

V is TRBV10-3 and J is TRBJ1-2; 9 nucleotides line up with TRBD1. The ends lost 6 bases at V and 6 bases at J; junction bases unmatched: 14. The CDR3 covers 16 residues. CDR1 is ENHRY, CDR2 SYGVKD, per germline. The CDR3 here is CAISERQGGYADGYTF. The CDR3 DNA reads TGTGCCATCAGCGAAAGACAGGGGGGATATGCGGATGGCTACACCTTC.